This T cell receptor beta chain derives from a study of tumor and adjacent non-tumor tissue in lung cancer. Study-wide findings and caveats: Higher tumor TCR diversity was associated with shorter survival.

This clonotype appeared a single time. Its matching antigen is unknown. Its ends do not fully match the called genes, so a read error is possible. TCRbeta libraries were built with three rounds of nested PCR, modified from ARM-PCR. Each CDR3 protein is one row after TCRdb ran MiXCR on the multiplex PCR reads. The data hold about 100,000 distinct CDR3 sequences, with less than 75% observed a single time. This CDR3 has 14 amino acids. Germline loops: CDR1 DFQATT, CDR2 SNEGSKA (reference sequence). The template was RNA from unsorted bulk tissue. Distant lung tissue was collected more than 3 cm away from the tumor edge.

Sample: distant non-tumor lung tissue. This TCR came from a man aged 25 to 45 with non-small cell lung cancer. The chain has TRBV20-1 and TRBJ2-5, with D perhaps matching TRBD1 (5 bases). The chain's CDR3 is CGARQALDMETQYF. For the CDR3, the DNA is TGCGGTGCGCGTCAGGCCCTGGACATGGAGACCCAGTACTTC.